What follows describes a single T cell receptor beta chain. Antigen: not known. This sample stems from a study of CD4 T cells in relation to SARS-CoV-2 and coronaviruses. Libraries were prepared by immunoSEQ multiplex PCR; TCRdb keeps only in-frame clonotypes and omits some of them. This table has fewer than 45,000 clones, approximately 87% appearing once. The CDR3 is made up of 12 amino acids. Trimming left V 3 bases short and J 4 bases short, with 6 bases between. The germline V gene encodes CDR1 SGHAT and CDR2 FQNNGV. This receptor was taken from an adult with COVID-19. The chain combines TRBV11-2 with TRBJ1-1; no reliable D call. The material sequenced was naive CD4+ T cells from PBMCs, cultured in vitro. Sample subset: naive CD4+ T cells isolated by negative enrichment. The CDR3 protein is CASSLQSTEAFF. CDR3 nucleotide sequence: TGTGCCAGCAGCTTGCAGAGCACTGAAGCTTTCTTT.